Listed below are T cell receptor beta chains from one sample, sequenced in a study of blood T cell repertoires in COVID-19. Clones were read by immunoSEQ multiplex PCR, and TCRdb kept only the in-frame ones, dropping some. Here the sample spans around 330,000 clones, roughly 90% being singletons. Sequences were obtained from peripheral blood. These receptors came from a woman in her fifties or sixties with active or convalescent COVID-19. Each CDR3 is given with its conserved first and last residue. D genes are given only for firm matches. Clone size is shown for a subset of rows, as once, few, many or a class of expanded clone.

>TRBV12-5|TRBJ2-1|TRBD2|-
CASGLVELAVRKEQFF
TGTGCTAGTGGTTTGGTTGAGCTAGCGGTTAGGAAGGAGCAGTTCTTC
>TRBV7-6|TRBJ2-7|-|-
CASSFRVEDIYEQYF
TGTGCCAGCAGCTTCCGAGTTGAGGACATATACGAGCAGTACTTC
>TRBV7-2|TRBJ2-3|TRBD2|-
CASSLGSRGVSTDTQYF
TGTGCCAGCAGCTTAGGGTCGCGGGGGGTCTCCACAGATACGCAGTATTTT
>TRBV28|TRBJ1-1|-|-
CASSLKGSRGSTEAFF
TGTGCCAGCAGTTTAAAAGGCAGCCGAGGGAGCACTGAAGCTTTCTTT
>TRBV10-3|TRBJ1-1|-|-
CAISEGGREAFF
TGTGCCATCAGTGAGGGGGGCAGGGAAGCTTTCTTT
>TRBV18|TRBJ1-1|-|-
CASSPDRGTEAFF
TGTGCCAGCTCACCAGACCGAGGCACTGAAGCTTTCTTT
>TRBV9|TRBJ2-1|TRBD1|-
CASSVEGQGWNEQFF
TGTGCCAGCAGCGTAGAGGGACAGGGGTGGAATGAGCAGTTCTTC
>TRBV19|TRBJ1-5|TRBD1|few
CASGYLGQGSNQPQHF
TGTGCCAGTGGTTACTTGGGACAGGGAAGCAATCAGCCCCAGCATTTT
>TRBV27|TRBJ2-7|TRBD1|once
CASGRPGTGAYEQYF
TGTGCCAGCGGACGACCGGGTACAGGGGCCTACGAGCAGTACTTC
>TRBV20-1|TRBJ1-1|-|-
CSASGLPGQENTEAFF
TGCAGTGCTAGTGGTCTTCCGGGACAAGAAAACACTGAAGCTTTCTTT
>TRBV25-1|TRBJ2-2|TRBD2|-
CASSESLAGDRELFF
TGTGCCAGCAGTGAAAGTCTAGCGGGAGATCGGGAGCTGTTTTTT
>TRBV3-1/TRBV3-2|TRBJ2-5|TRBD2|once
CASSQLRGGQETQYF
TGTGCCAGCAGCCAATTGCGGGGGGGACAAGAGACCCAGTACTTC
>TRBV5-6|TRBJ1-1|-|once
CASSSGGVEGRFFTEAFF
TGTGCCAGCAGCTCAGGAGGGGTGGAGGGGAGGTTTTTCACTGAAGCTTTCTTT
>TRBV12-3/TRBV12-4|TRBJ1-5|-|-
CASSLQGSQPQHF
TGTGCCAGCAGCCTACAGGGATCTCAGCCCCAGCATTTT
>TRBV6-5|TRBJ1-5|TRBD1|-
CASRDRGRGNQPQHF
TGTGCCAGCAGAGACAGGGGACGGGGCAATCAGCCCCAGCATTTT
>TRBV14|TRBJ2-7|TRBD2|-
CASSLKTSGIDYEQYF
TGTGCCAGCAGCCTGAAGACTAGCGGGATTGATTACGAGCAGTACTTC
>TRBV7-2|TRBJ1-5|-|-
CASSLGGGRALGQPQHF
TGTGCCAGCAGCTTGGGGGGGGGCAGGGCCCTTGGGCAGCCCCAGCATTTT
>TRBV27|TRBJ1-2|TRBD1|-
CASSLTGQGTTSYGYTF
TGTGCCAGCAGTTTAACGGGACAGGGGACAACTTCCTATGGCTACACCTTC
>TRBV19|TRBJ2-6|TRBD1|many
CASSQGTGANVLTF
TGTGCCAGTTCACAGGGGACTGGGGCCAACGTCCTGACTTTC
>TRBV28|TRBJ2-5|TRBD1|-
CASSSPWTGQETQYF
TGTGCCAGCAGTTCCCCTTGGACAGGACAAGAGACCCAGTACTTC
>TRBV9|TRBJ2-7|-|-
CASSSRDFSYEQYF
TGTGCCAGCAGCTCCCGGGACTTTTCCTACGAGCAGTACTTC
>TRBV30|TRBJ2-7|-|-
CAWISRASYEQYF
TGTGCCTGGATCTCGCGGGCCTCCTACGAGCAGTACTTC
>TRBV5-4|TRBJ2-2|-|-
CASSWGGTVGELFF
TGTGCCAGCAGCTGGGGCGGGACGGTCGGGGAGCTGTTTTTT
>TRBV18|TRBJ2-7|-|-
CASSPPAPSDEQYF
TGTGCCAGCTCACCACCCGCCCCTTCGGACGAGCAGTACTTC
>TRBV4-3|TRBJ2-5|-|-
CASSQDISGQTAQETQYF
TGCGCCAGCAGCCAAGATATCTCGGGTCAGACAGCACAAGAGACCCAGTACTTC
>TRBV15|TRBJ1-1|-|-
CATSRDHVRSMNTEAFF
TGTGCCACCAGCAGAGATCACGTGCGATCGATGAACACTGAAGCTTTCTTT
>TRBV7-8|TRBJ1-2|-|-
CASSLALQVYLDGYTF
TGTGCCAGCAGCTTAGCCTTACAGGTGTATCTCGATGGCTACACCTTC
>TRBV7-3|TRBJ1-5|-|-
CASRGTIQPQHF
TGTGCCAGTAGGGGGACGATTCAGCCCCAGCATTTT
>TRBV4-2|TRBJ2-7|TRBD1|-
CASSQVRDSPLSSYEQYF
TGTGCCAGCAGCCAAGTCCGGGACAGCCCTTTATCCTCCTACGAGCAGTACTTC
>TRBV27|TRBJ2-1|TRBD2|-
CASSLSAREGLWNEQFF
TGTGCCAGCAGTTTATCCGCGCGGGAGGGGCTTTGGAATGAGCAGTTCTTC
>TRBV27|TRBJ2-7|TRBD1|-
CASSPRDRGNYEQYF
TGTGCCAGCAGTCCCCGGGACAGGGGTAACTACGAGCAGTACTTC
>TRBV27|TRBJ2-1|TRBD2|-
CASSLSALAGARREQFF
TGTGCCAGCAGTTTATCCGCGCTAGCGGGAGCCCGGAGGGAGCAGTTCTTC
>TRBV27|TRBJ2-3|TRBD2|-
CASSRTGSGRSDTQYF
TGTGCCAGCAGTCGCACTGGGAGCGGGAGATCGGATACGCAGTATTTT
>TRBV4-3|TRBJ1-2|-|-
CASSQEAAPNYGYTF
TGCGCCAGCAGCCAAGAGGCAGCGCCTAACTATGGCTACACCTTC
>TRBV9|TRBJ2-1|TRBD2|-
CASSVLAGVLNEQFF
TGTGCCAGCAGCGTACTAGCGGGAGTGTTGAATGAGCAGTTCTTC
>TRBV6-2/TRBV6-3|TRBJ1-5|-|-
CASSGRQGGNQPQHF
TGTGCCAGCAGTGGTAGGCAGGGCGGCAATCAGCCCCAGCATTTT
>TRBV6-2/TRBV6-3|TRBJ2-7|TRBD1|-
CASSKTGGGYEQYF
TGTGCCAGCAGTAAAACAGGGGGCGGCTACGAGCAGTACTTC
>TRBV27|TRBJ1-6|-|-
CASSFGGAQSPLHF
TGTGCCAGCAGTTTTGGAGGGGCCCAATCACCCCTCCACTTT
>TRBV7-3|TRBJ1-4|-|-
CASSLTELPEKLFF
TGTGCCAGCAGCTTAACGGAGCTGCCGGAAAAACTGTTTTTT
>TRBV28|TRBJ2-7|-|-
CASSDSMDYEQYF
TGTGCCAGCAGTGACTCGATGGATTACGAGCAGTACTTC
>TRBV29-1|TRBJ2-1|-|-
CSVLFLSDEQFF
TGCAGCGTTCTATTTCTTTCCGATGAGCAGTTCTTC
>TRBV5-8|TRBJ1-2|TRBD1|-
CASSLWGQGDGYTF
TGTGCCAGCAGCTTGTGGGGACAGGGGGATGGCTACACCTTC
>TRBV6-5|TRBJ2-2|-|-
CASRAPTGELFF
TGTGCCAGCAGGGCCCCCACCGGGGAGCTGTTTTTT
>TRBV5-4|TRBJ1-3|TRBD1|-
CASSLGQGSSSGNTIYF
TGTGCCAGCAGCTTGGGACAGGGGTCCTCCTCTGGAAACACCATATATTTT
>TRBV7-2|TRBJ2-7|TRBD2|-
CASSLLFTSGRLSSYEQYF
TGTGCCAGCAGCTTATTATTCACTAGCGGGAGGCTGAGCTCCTACGAGCAGTACTTC
>TRBV7-2|TRBJ2-7|TRBD1|-
CASSLEGRGPYEQYF
TGTGCCAGCAGCTTGGAGGGCAGGGGGCCCTACGAGCAGTACTTC
>TRBV14|TRBJ2-7|-|-
CASSQVQGRHEQYF
TGTGCCAGCAGCCAAGTACAGGGGAGGCACGAGCAGTACTTC
>TRBV7-2|TRBJ2-4|TRBD2|-
CASSLAGAGIAKNIQYF
TGTGCCAGCAGCTTAGCAGGAGCGGGGATAGCCAAAAACATTCAGTACTTC
>TRBV7-3|TRBJ2-7|-|-
CASSLNSLWTARPYEQYF
TGTGCCAGCAGCTTAAACTCGTTGTGGACAGCACGTCCCTACGAGCAGTACTTC
>TRBV29-1|TRBJ1-5|TRBD1|once
CSVATGANNQPQHF
TGCAGCGTTGCGACAGGGGCGAACAATCAGCCCCAGCATTTT
>TRBV5-1|TRBJ2-1|TRBD2|-
CASSLVGASGGHEQFF
TGCGCCAGCAGCTTGGTGGGGGCTAGCGGGGGCCATGAGCAGTTCTTC
>TRBV7-9|TRBJ2-7|-|-
CASSGGWTDKYEQYF
TGTGCCAGCTCGGGTGGATGGACGGACAAGTACGAGCAGTACTTC
>TRBV3-1/TRBV3-2|TRBJ2-7|TRBD2|-
CASSQDEREGTHEQYF
TGTGCCAGCAGCCAAGACGAGCGGGAGGGTACCCACGAGCAGTACTTC